This TCR beta chain was captured in a study of T cells in Graves' hyperthyroidism and ophthalmopathy. What was amplified from RNA transcripts were TCR beta CDR3 regions. HTBI primers drove first-round RT-PCR of the TCR CDR3. TCRdb ran MiXCR on the multiplex PCR reads and lists one entry per CDR3 protein. The sample shows hundreds of thousands of distinct CDR3 sequences, roughly a quarter of them seen only once. This clonotype was seen a handful of times. The CDR3 sequence is 14 residues long. The germline CDR1 and CDR2 sequences are MNHNS and SASEGT. Trimming stripped 6 bases from V and 1 base from J, with 10 bases between.

Specimen: blood. The sequence came from a woman aged 30 to 39 with Graves' ophthalmopathy. The chain couples TRBV6-1 to TRBJ1-3, with D hard to call. The CDR3 DNA follows: TGTGCCAGCAGCACAGAAAGTTCTGGAAACACCATATATTTT. Encoded protein: CASSTESSGNTIYF.